This T cell receptor beta chain was captured in a study of cytomegalovirus exposure and HLA in healthy donors. The PCR ran on 60 Vbeta and 13 Jbeta primers. The repertoire was sequenced with immunoSEQ multiplex PCR; TCRdb's copy has only in-frame clones and lacks some. The table shows about 170,000 clones, with approximately 84% occurring only once. This CDR3 comprises 11 residues. Germline V lookup: CDR1 DFQATT, CDR2 SNEGSKA (reference sequence). Sample: PBMCs. J is TRBJ2-5 and V is TRBV20-1, with D unclear. The end of the DNA is better explained by TRBJ2-7, so the J call may be wrong. This sequence was found in a young man in good health and CMV-seropositive. CDR3 sequence: CSAKMSYEQYF. CDR3 nucleotide sequence: TGCAGTGCCAAGATGTCCTACGAGCAGTACTTC.